The next 22 T cell receptor beta chains were all read from a single sample in a study of shared clonotypes between healthy human individuals (TCRdb year 2020). The receptor library was made with the immunoSEQ multiplex PCR assay. TCRdb limited this immuneACCESS table to in-frame rearrangements with V and J called. A share of clones is missing; checked studies link under half to unresolved V genes, and the rest is unexplained. The sample table records roughly 1,800,000 clones; approximately 95% of these occur just once. Around 1% of the sample lies in the top ten. CD8 naive samples consisted of CD45RO-negative cells that were positively selected for CCR7, yielding a CD45RA+CCR7+ population without TemRA cells. Sequencing input: naive CD8+ T cells sorted from blood. The sample's cell subset or site label, decoded: CD45RA+CCR7+. The source of these receptors is a man younger than 30 in good health.

The chain is built from TRBV13 and TRBJ2-3; 7 nucleotides line up with TRBD2. V shed 4 bases, J shed 6 bases, and the junction held 16 bases outside the gene matches. The CDR3 is made up of 17 amino acids. The germline CDR1 and CDR2 sequences are PRHDT and FYEKMQ (reference sequence). In nucleotides, the CDR3 is TGTGCCAGCAGCTCCGGGGAGGGAGGCCTCCACGGGGATACGCAGTATTTT. It specifies CASSSGEGGLHGDTQYF.

The chain uses TRBV11-2 and TRBJ2-1, with D perhaps TRBD2 (6 bases). Trimming shortened V by 5 bases and J by 6 bases, and 8 bases separated the two germline ends. Germline CDR1 SGHAT, CDR2 FQNNGV. The CDR3 covers 12 residues. The chain's CDR3 is CASSGTGNEQFF. CDR3 nucleotides: TGTGCCAGCAGCGGGACTGGCAATGAGCAGTTCTTC.

V usage is TRBV27 and J usage is TRBJ1-2, with a tentative D call TRBD1 (6 bases). Trimming removed 6 bases at V and 4 bases at J, with 21 bases between. Germline V gene lookup returns CDR1 MNHEY and CDR2 SMNVEV (reference sequence). The CDR3 totals 16 residues. CDR3 protein: CASSQRMGQYPYGYTF. In DNA, the CDR3 is TGTGCCAGCAGCCAAAGGATGGGACAATATCCCTATGGCTACACCTTC.

V usage is TRBV7-9 and J usage is TRBJ2-1, with 11 bases that match TRBD2. J lost 5 bases, V lost 3 bases, and 6 bases had no gene match. Germline assignment: CDR1 SEHNR and CDR2 FQNEAQ (reference sequence). The CDR3 runs 16 residues. The CDR3 loop is CASSFFSGRGDNEQFF. CDR3 bases: TGTGCCAGCAGCTTTTTTAGCGGGAGGGGTGACAATGAGCAGTTCTTC.

The CDR3 coding sequence is TGTGCCTGGGACACAGGGGGCGCGGGAACTGAAGCTTTCTTT. Translation gives CAWDTGGAGTEAFF. The chain recombines TRBV30 with TRBJ1-1, with 9 bases identical to TRBD1. The CDR3 runs 14 residues. Germline lookup yields CDR1 GTSNPN and CDR2 SVGIG (reference sequence). Trimming took 5 bases from V and 5 from J; bases not matched to a gene: 9.

The V and J genes are TRBV10-1 and TRBJ2-3; a possible D gene is TRBD2 (5 bases). Germline-derived CDR1 and CDR2 are WNHNN and SYGVQD (reference sequence). Trimming removed 2 bases at V and 4 bases at J, with 13 bases between. The CDR3 consists of 15 residues. CDR3 amino acids: CASSEEGVEADTQYF. CDR3 DNA: TGCGCCAGCAGTGAGGAGGGAGTAGAGGCAGATACGCAGTATTTT.

This chain links TRBV10-3 with TRBJ2-1; 8 bases match TRBD1. The CDR3 has 14 residues. V shed 6 bases, J shed 4 bases, and the junction held 5 bases outside the gene matches. Germline assignment: CDR1 ENHRY and CDR2 SYGVKD. DNA of the CDR3: TGTGCCATCAGCAGGGGGCTCCGGTACAATGAGCAGTTCTTC. Translating it yields CAISRGLRYNEQFF.

The chain is built from TRBV7-8 and TRBJ2-2, with 7 bases aligning to TRBD2. This CDR3 comprises 16 residues. Trimming took 5 bases from V and 4 from J; bases not matched to a gene: 10. Germline V gene sequence: CDR1 SGHVS, CDR2 FQNEAQ. The DNA for the CDR3 is TGTGCCAGCAGCCTAGGGGCGGGGGAGGCCACCGGGGAGCTGTTTTTT. Translated: CASSLGAGEATGELFF.

CDR3 amino acids: CATGTGVTDTQYF. CDR3 DNA sequence: TGTGCCACCGGGACAGGGGTCACAGATACGCAGTATTTT. The V call is TRBV27, the J call TRBJ2-3; 10 bases are shared with TRBD1. There are 13 residues in the CDR3. Germline assignment: CDR1 MNHEY and CDR2 SMNVEV (reference sequence). With 10 bases clipped from V and 2 bases from J, the junction kept 3 bases outside the gene matches.

This rearrangement joins TRBV27 to TRBJ2-7; the D gene could be TRBD1 or TRBD2 (5 bases each). The CDR3 extends over 14 amino acids. In germline, CDR1 is MNHEY, CDR2 SMNVEV (reference sequence). V lost 0 bases and J lost 2, with 8 bases in between. The CDR3, as DNA: TGTGCCAGCAGTTTATCCGGGGCTCCCTACGAGCAGTACTTC. Its protein is CASSLSGAPYEQYF.

Points on this clone: This sample also contains other DNA sequences that code for the same CDR3. The gene calls are TRBV28 and TRBJ2-3; the match to TRBD1 covers 8 bases. The V and J ends lost 4 bases and 6 bases, in that order; junction bases with no gene match: 3. This CDR3 is built from 13 residues. Germline CDR1 reads MDHEN; CDR2 reads SYDVKM. This CDR3 is CASSSTGADTQYF. CDR3 bases: TGTGCCAGCAGTTCGACAGGGGCGGATACGCAGTATTTT.

V gene TRBV28 combines with J gene TRBJ2-7; either TRBD1 or TRBD2 may supply D (6 bases each). Germline assignment: CDR1 MDHEN and CDR2 SYDVKM. The CDR3 sequence is 13 residues long. The ends were cut back, 3 bases at V and 5 bases at J, with 11 bases in the middle. The CDR3, as DNA: TGTGCCAGCAGTTTCGGAAGGGGGGACGAGCAGTACTTC. Its protein product is CASSFGRGDEQYF.

This chain joins TRBV10-1 and TRBJ2-3; the D gene could be TRBD1 or TRBD2 (5 bases each). The V and J ends lost 3 bases and 3 bases respectively, with 10 bases between them. Germline V gives CDR1 WNHNN, CDR2 SYGVQD (reference sequence). CDR3 length equals 14 residues. The CDR3 DNA reads TGCGCCAGCAGTGACCCCGGGACGACAGATACGCAGTATTTT. This gives the protein CASSDPGTTDTQYF.

The rearrangement uses TRBV11-2 and TRBJ2-7; 11 nucleotides align to TRBD2. The junction had 10 bases not matched to a gene; V was cut back by 9 bases and J by 6 bases. Germline V CDR1 and CDR2: SGHAT, FQNNGV. The length of the CDR3 is 14 residues. CDR3 in amino acids: CASLSGRGGSEQYF. The CDR3 DNA is TGTGCCAGTCTTAGCGGGAGGGGTGGGAGCGAGCAGTACTTC. Looking up the rest from reference TRBV11-2 and TRBJ2-7 gives the full variable domain: EAGVAQSPRYKIIEKRQSVAFWCNPISGHATLYWYQQILGQGPKLLIQFQNNGVVDDSQLPKDRFSAERLKGVDSTLKIQPAKLEDSAVYLCASLSGRGGSEQYFGPGTRLTVT.

The chain links TRBV6-1 to TRBJ1-2; the match to TRBD1 covers 7 bases. Germline V gives CDR1 MNHNS, CDR2 SASEGT. Trimming at V came to 2 bases and at J to 4 bases, leaving 7 bases not matched to a gene. The CDR3 has 15 residues. The CDR3 sequence: CASSEYRGLGYGYTF. CDR3 nucleotides: TGTGCCAGCAGTGAATATAGGGGGCTTGGCTATGGCTACACCTTC.

The chain has TRBV2 and TRBJ2-7; possibly TRBD2 for D (6 bases). Trimming removed 7 bases at V and 3 bases at J, with 19 bases between. Germline lookup yields CDR1 SNHLY and CDR2 FYNNEI. The CDR3 runs to 15 residues. The CDR3 is CASTNPWTGVYEQYF. In DNA, the CDR3 is TGTGCCAGCACCAACCCTTGGACGGGAGTCTACGAGCAGTACTTC.

V gene TRBV5-1 combines with J gene TRBJ2-7; D uncertain. CDR3 length equals 15 residues. The germline V and J ends were trimmed by 0 bases and 6 bases, with 16 bases remaining between them. Germline assignment: CDR1 SGHRS and CDR2 YFSETQ. CDR3 sequence reads: CASSLADFGPGEQYF. The CDR3 DNA follows: TGCGCCAGCAGCTTGGCCGACTTTGGACCCGGCGAGCAGTACTTC.

The V gene is TRBV2, the J gene TRBJ1-1; 8 bases line up with TRBD1. The CDR3 is 14 amino acids. CDR1 and CDR2 (germline): SNHLY, FYNNEI. After removal of 4 bases from V and 6 bases from J, the junction contained 7 bases not matched to a gene. The CDR3: CASSVRTGYSEAFF. CDR3 DNA: TGTGCCAGCAGTGTTAGGACAGGGTATTCTGAAGCTTTCTTT.

This clone was counted once. V is TRBV30 and J is TRBJ2-1, with 14 bases lining up with TRBD2. V trimming: 8 bases; J trimming: 4 bases; junction bases outside the gene matches: 10. CDR3 size: 16 residues. The V gene's germline CDR1 is GTSNPN and CDR2 SVGIG (reference sequence). The CDR3 DNA sequence: TGTGCCAGGGGACTAGCGGGAGACACTGATTACAATGAGCAGTTCTTC. Translating it yields CARGLAGDTDYNEQFF.

The rearrangement joins TRBV6-5 to TRBJ1-4; D perhaps matches TRBD1 (5 bases). The CDR3 has 16 residues. V shed 5 bases and J shed 6 bases, with 19 bases lying between them. Germline assignment: CDR1 MNHEY and CDR2 SVGAGI. The CDR3 bases are TGTGCCAGCAGTCACTTACCTCAGGGAGCCGATGAAAAACTGTTTTTT. It translates to CASSHLPQGADEKLFF.

The chain is built from TRBV2 and TRBJ2-1, with a possible D match to TRBD2 (5 bases). The CDR3 contains 13 residues. In germline, CDR1 is SNHLY, CDR2 FYNNEI. Trimming cost V 10 bases and J 5 bases, with 15 bases left between them. The CDR3 loop reads CATRLTGNNEQFF. CDR3 DNA sequence: TGTGCCACAAGATTAACGGGAAACAATGAGCAGTTCTTC.

The V gene is TRBV15, the J gene TRBJ2-7; D ambiguous. Germline values: CDR1 LNHNV, CDR2 YYDKDF (reference sequence). Trimming pared 0 bases from V and 3 bases from J, leaving 9 bases between. The CDR3 length is 14 residues. This chain's CDR3 is CATSRERSNYEQYF. The CDR3 coding sequence is TGTGCCACCAGCAGAGAACGGTCAAACTACGAGCAGTACTTC.